This T cell receptor beta chain was sequenced in a study of blood T cell repertoires in COVID-19. Study details: T cells, B-cell-depleted T cells, or PBMCs supplied cDNA or gDNA.

Germline V lookup: CDR1 SEHNR, CDR2 FQNEAQ (reference sequence). The CDR3 is made up of 16 amino acids. For this clone: An end of the junction differs from the germline gene, which may be a read error.

Original processing notes: Nucleated cell counts were estimated from reference gene primer amplification. Method: immunoSEQ multiplex PCR; TCRdb's copy keeps in-frame clones and lacks some. V and J calls and clone size follow that table, whereas D and trimming were derived from the DNA. The sample lists 90,000 to 100,000 clones; about 89% were seen once. The sample consisted of peripheral blood. The sequence was obtained from a man between 50 and 59 years old with acute or convalescent COVID-19. The rearrangement uses TRBV7-9 and TRBJ2-1; 9 bases are shared with TRBD2. The DNA for the CDR3 is TGTGCCAGCAGCTTAGCAGGGACTAGCTCCAACAATGAGCAGTTCTTC. It is translated as CASSLAGTSSNNEQFF.